These 10 T cell receptor beta chains were all obtained from the same sample, sequenced in a study of human T cells and chemical hapten exposure. Each CDR3 protein is one row after TCRdb ran MiXCR on the RACE reads. Among tens of thousands of distinct CDR3 sequences, roughly 10% were seen once, and the ten largest hold more than 1.3%. Time point defined: patch test 3, about 24 weeks after DPC sensitization. Regarding treatment: therapeutic diphenylcyclopropenone sensitization with weekly scalp DPC. The starting material was whole blood, obtained in connection with sensitization to the hapten diphenylcyclopropenone (DPC). All receptors derive from a woman between 50 and 59 years old with alopecia areata. Some clones in this sample may be carry-over from other donors' samples.

Ten or more counts support this clonotype. V and J are TRBV28 and TRBJ1-5; D is unclear. Germline V lookup: CDR1 MDHEN, CDR2 SYDVKM. The V and J ends lost 4 bases and 3 bases respectively, with 16 bases between them. This CDR3 is built from 16 residues. CDR3 in amino acids: CASSYRPPQDNQPQHF. The CDR3 bases are TGTGCCAGCAGTTACCGTCCCCCCCAGGACAATCAGCCCCAGCATTTT.

This clonotype has ten or more counts. The rearrangement joins TRBV18 to TRBJ1-5, with TRBD1 matching 8 bases. V was pared by 3 bases and J by 4 bases, with 8 bases of the junction left unmatched. The germline gives CDR1 KGHSH, CDR2 LQKENI. This CDR3 contains 16 residues. The CDR3 nucleotides read TGTGCCAGCTCACCGACAGGGGTTGCTGCAAATCAGCCCCAGCATTTT. Protein sequence: CASSPTGVAANQPQHF.

There are many counts of this clonotype. This rearrangement joins TRBV5-1 to TRBJ2-7; tentative D call: TRBD1 (6 bases). Germline values: CDR1 SGHRS, CDR2 YFSETQ. This CDR3 spans 16 amino acids. Trimming took off 3 bases at V and 0 bases at J, with 16 bases between the two ends. The CDR3 bases are TGCGCCAGCAGCTCCGAAGGGGGAGCTTCCTCCTACGAGCAGTACTTC. It yields the protein CASSSEGGASSYEQYF.

The genes are TRBV21-1 and TRBJ2-7; the listed D gene, TRBD1, was not tested against the DNA. TRBV21-1 is a recognized pseudogene. CDR3 length: 16 residues. CDR3 sequence (DNA): TGTGCCAGCAGCACACCGGGACAGGGGCTCTGCCACGAGCAGTACTTC. Translation gives CASSTPGQGLCHEQYF.

A few counts support this clonotype. V gene TRBV15 combines with J gene TRBJ2-7; D remains unclear. Germline lookup yields CDR1 LNHNV and CDR2 YYDKDF (reference sequence). The ends were cut back, 0 bases at V and 3 bases at J, with 3 bases in the middle. The CDR3 consists of 12 residues. CDR3 region: CATSRDDYEQYF. The DNA for the CDR3 is TGTGCCACCAGCAGAGATGACTACGAGCAGTACTTC.

The sample holds many counts of this clonotype. The V call is TRBV28, the J call TRBJ2-5; a possible D gene is TRBD1 (5 bases). V lost 7 bases and J lost 6, with 18 bases in between. The CDR3 spans 14 residues. The germline CDR1 and CDR2 sequences are MDHEN and SYDVKM. The CDR3 here is CASKGAEVWKTQYF. Written as DNA, the CDR3 is TGTGCCAGCAAAGGGGCTGAGGTCTGGAAGACCCAGTACTTC. The full variable domain, rest sourced from reference TRBV28 and TRBJ2-5, is DVKVTQSSRYLVKRTGEKVFLECVQDMDHENMFWYRQDPGLGLRLIYFSYDVKMKEKGDIPEGYSVSREKKERFSLILESASTNQTSMYLCASKGAEVWKTQYFGPGTRLLVL.

This clonotype was seen ten or more times. Here the CDR3 reads CASSIQGANEQYF. CDR3 in DNA: TGCGCCAGCAGCATTCAGGGGGCCAACGAGCAGTACTTC. The rearrangement joins TRBV5-1 to TRBJ2-7, with 8 bases that match TRBD1. CDR1 and CDR2 from the germline V gene are SGHRS and YFSETQ. The CDR3 contains 13 residues. The J segment lost 5 bases and the V segment lost 4 bases, leaving 5 bases of the junction unmatched.

The chain recombines TRBV10-2 with TRBJ2-7; 8 bases line up with TRBD2. Germline CDR1 is WSHSY and CDR2 is SAAADI. The CDR3 totals 14 residues. Trimming cost V 6 bases and J 1 base; bases outside gene matches: 5. The DNA for the CDR3 is TGCGCCAGCAGGTTAGCGGGGTTATCCTACGAGCAGTACTTC. Its translation is CASRLAGLSYEQYF.

This clonotype was seen many times. This sequence joins TRBV2 and TRBJ2-2; D gene uncertain. The CDR3 extends over 15 amino acids. Germline V gives CDR1 SNHLY, CDR2 FYNNEI. Deletions cut 2 bases from V and 8 bases from J, with 15 bases between. CDR3 protein: CASSEPSKQKGELFF. The DNA of the CDR3 is TGTGCCAGCAGTGAACCGTCTAAGCAAAAAGGGGAGCTGTTTTTT.

This clonotype was found a few times. The rearrangement joins TRBV6-5 to TRBJ2-7; D is perhaps TRBD2 (7 bases). Trimming shortened V by 7 bases and J by 3 bases, and 22 bases separated the two germline ends. Germline V gene sequence: CDR1 MNHEY, CDR2 SVGAGI. This CDR3 contains 16 residues. CDR3 coding DNA: TGTGCCAGCACCCAAGGGCGGGGGACACTGTTCTACGAGCAGTACTTC. Protein product: CASTQGRGTLFYEQYF.